These 29 T cell receptor beta chains came from one sample sequenced in a study of cytomegalovirus exposure and HLA in healthy donors. PCR amplification relied on 60 Vbeta primers (plus 13 Jbeta primers). Sequencing was performed with immunoSEQ multiplex PCR; in TCRdb, only in-frame clones are kept and a portion is missing. This table holds fewer than 250,000 clones, around 79% found once. Sequencing used PBMCs. These receptors originate from a woman between 50 and 59 years old in good health and CMV-seronegative.

V is TRBV19 and J is TRBJ1-4, with 10 nucleotides matching TRBD1. The CDR3 length is 13 residues. With V trimmed by 8 bases and J by 14 bases, 11 bases remained unmatched. The germline V gene encodes CDR1 LNHDA and CDR2 SQIVND (reference sequence). DNA for the CDR3: TGTGCCAGTTCCCGGGACAGGGGCGATAAGCTGTTTTTT. Its translation: CASSRDRGDKLFF. Full variable domain (outside the CDR3, taken from reference TRBV19 and TRBJ1-4): DGGITQSPKYLFRKEGQNVTLSCEQNLNHDAMYWYRQDPGQGLRLIYYSQIVNDFQKGDIAEGYSVSREKKESFPLTVTSAQKNPTAFYLCASSRDRGDKLFFGSGTQLSVL.

The chain is built from TRBV27 and TRBJ1-5; D gene ambiguous. The ends were cut back, 5 bases at V and 3 bases at J, with 11 bases in the middle. CDR1 is MNHEY and CDR2 is SMNVEV in the germline V gene (reference sequence). This CDR3 is built from 14 residues. The CDR3 nucleotides read TGTGCCAGCAGTGCCGCCGGGATCAATCAGCCCCAGCATTTT. The encoded protein is CASSAAGINQPQHF.

V gene TRBV11-1 combines with J gene TRBJ2-7; 7 bases agree with TRBD1. The J segment lost 3 bases and the V segment lost 5 bases, leaving 10 bases of the junction unmatched. Germline V gene data show CDR1 as SGHAT and CDR2 as FQDESV (reference sequence). The CDR3 contains 15 residues. CDR3 DNA: TGTGCCAGCAGCGTAGAGGGACAGACCCTCTACGAGCAGTACTTC. It translates to CASSVEGQTLYEQYF.

This clone has just a few counts. This chain links TRBV6-5 with TRBJ2-7; the match to TRBD2 covers 8 bases. Germline trimming cut 0 bases from V and 7 bases from J; bases unmatched to any gene: 11. Germline V lookup: CDR1 MNHEY, CDR2 SVGAGI. This CDR3 contains 16 residues. CDR3 nucleotides: TGTGCCAGCAGTTACTCGAAACGAGCGGGAGTACATGAGCAGTACTTC. Its translation is CASSYSKRAGVHEQYF.

This clone has more than one count but fewer than ten. This chain uses TRBV6-5 with TRBJ1-6; 10 nucleotides align to TRBD1. The CDR3 has 14 amino acids. Germline V gives CDR1 MNHEY, CDR2 SVGAGI. Unmatched junction bases numbered 5, after V lost 6 bases and J lost 9 bases. The CDR3, as DNA: TGTGCCAGCAGGGGGACAGGGGACCTTTCACCCCTCCACTTT. Translating it yields CASRGTGDLSPLHF.

This chain links TRBV5-6 with TRBJ2-5, with 7 bases fitting TRBD1. This CDR3 has 14 residues. The V gene end was trimmed by 1 base and the J gene end by 4 bases; junction bases not matched to a gene: 4. Germline CDR1 SGHDT, CDR2 YYEEEE. The CDR3 DNA is TGTGCCAGCAGCTTGACAGGGGCCCGAGAGACCCAGTACTTC. The encoded protein is CASSLTGARETQYF.

Written as DNA, the CDR3 is TGTGCCAGCAGTGATTCGGGAGGGCGCTACGAGCAGTACTTC. The encoded protein is CASSDSGGRYEQYF. V gene TRBV6-5 combines with J gene TRBJ2-7, with 8 bases lining up with TRBD2. Germline CDR1 is MNHEY and CDR2 is SVGAGI. The V segment lost 5 bases and the J segment 3 bases; nucleotides outside the gene matches: 6. The CDR3 covers 14 residues.

V usage is TRBV28 and J usage is TRBJ2-7; 11 nucleotides match TRBD2. Germline V gene sequence: CDR1 MDHEN, CDR2 SYDVKM. J was trimmed by 6 bases and V by 8 bases; bases with no gene match: 21. This CDR3 is 18 amino acids long. CDR3 residues: CASGRPLKGTSGRIEQYF. CDR3 in DNA: TGTGCCAGCGGGCGACCCCTTAAAGGGACTAGCGGCCGGATCGAGCAGTACTTC.

There are a few counts of this clone. This CDR3 is also generated by other DNA sequences in the sample. The chain combines TRBV5-6 with TRBJ1-1; no clear D. With 2 bases removed from V and 0 bases from J, the gap between germline ends came to 8 bases. Germline V gene lookup returns CDR1 SGHDT and CDR2 YYEEEE. The CDR3 sequence is 14 residues long. This chain's CDR3 is CASSLGGLNTEAFF. CDR3 coding DNA: TGTGCCAGCAGCTTAGGAGGACTGAACACTGAAGCTTTCTTT.

The V call is TRBV5-1, the J call TRBJ1-6; TRBD1 matches 8 bases. V shed 5 bases and J 10 bases; nucleotides not matched to a gene: 5. This CDR3 region has 13 residues. Germline values: CDR1 SGHRS, CDR2 YFSETQ. As DNA, the CDR3 is TGCGCCAGCAGGGACAGGGAGAGCTCACCCCTCCACTTT. Translation gives CASRDRESSPLHF.

The chain couples TRBV6-1 to TRBJ1-5; D is unresolved. CDR1 and CDR2 from the germline V gene are MNHNS and SASEGT. The CDR3 loop spans 13 amino acids. V was pared by 0 bases and J by 9 bases, with 9 bases between. In DNA, the CDR3 is TGTGCCAGCAGTGAAGCCCGGGTTGGGCCCCAGCATTTT. Amino acids: CASSEARVGPQHF.

The chain uses TRBV6-1 and TRBJ2-7; 7 bases are shared with TRBD2. Per germline, CDR1 MNHNS and CDR2 SASEGT. With V trimmed by 3 bases and J by 3 bases, 5 bases remained unmatched. The CDR3 is 14 residues long. CDR3 in amino acids: CASSEGGIGYEQYF. The DNA of the CDR3 is TGTGCCAGCAGTGAGGGAGGGATCGGCTACGAGCAGTACTTC.

This clone appeared a few times. V is TRBV10-3 and J is TRBJ1-6; tentatively, D is TRBD1 (6 bases). The CDR3 sequence is 16 residues long. V lost 0 bases and J lost 6, with 12 bases in between. Germline V gene data show CDR1 as ENHRY and CDR2 as SYGVKD. CDR3 in amino acids: CAISESAGTFNSPLHF. The CDR3 nucleotides read TGTGCCATCAGTGAGTCAGCGGGGACATTTAATTCACCCCTCCACTTT.

This clone was recorded only once. V gene TRBV28 combines with J gene TRBJ2-5; 13 bases map to TRBD2. The germline CDR1 and CDR2 sequences are MDHEN and SYDVKM. This CDR3 comprises 17 residues. V dropped 5 bases and J dropped 2; count of bases not matched to a gene: 8. The CDR3 DNA follows: TGTGCCAGCAGTCGGACTAGCGGGAGAGGTGGTCAAGAGACCCAGTACTTC. Translated, it gives CASSRTSGRGGQETQYF.

The rearrangement uses TRBV7-8 and TRBJ1-6; no reliable D call. V lost 4 bases and J lost 8, with 9 bases in between. Germline CDR1 reads SGHVS; CDR2 reads FQNEAQ. The CDR3 has 13 residues. The CDR3 protein is CASSSLPDSPLHF. The DNA of the CDR3 is TGTGCCAGCAGCTCCTTACCGGATTCACCCCTCCACTTT.

The genes are TRBV2 and TRBJ2-5, with 11 bases lining up with TRBD1. The end of the DNA fits TRBJ2-7 better, so the J call may be wrong. CDR3 length equals 14 residues. CDR1 SNHLY and CDR2 FYNNEI come from the germline V gene. The CDR3 loop reads CALRTGGSSYEQYF. CDR3 nucleotides: TGTGCCCTTAGGACAGGGGGCAGCTCCTACGAGCAGTACTTC.

This clone occurred a few times. The gene calls are TRBV5-1 and TRBJ2-7, with unresolved D. CDR1 and CDR2 (germline): SGHRS, YFSETQ. The germline V and J ends were trimmed by 5 bases and 3 bases, with 15 bases remaining between them. The CDR3 covers 14 residues. CDR3 DNA sequence: TGCGCCAGCAGTCTTTCCCCAGTCAACTACGAGCAGTACTTC. It specifies CASSLSPVNYEQYF.

This chain joins TRBV27 and TRBJ1-2, with 7 positions matching TRBD1. Germline V lookup: CDR1 MNHEY, CDR2 SMNVEV (reference sequence). CDR3 size: 14 residues. V trimming: 7 bases; J trimming: 4 bases; junction bases outside the gene matches: 9. The DNA for the CDR3 is TGTGCCAGCACTAAGACAGGGAATCCCTATGGCTACACCTTC. Translated: CASTKTGNPYGYTF.

V is TRBV7-3 and J is TRBJ2-3, with 9 positions matching TRBD2. The CDR3 contains 15 residues. The ends lost 5 bases at V and 5 bases at J; junction bases unmatched: 8. The germline gives CDR1 SGHTA, CDR2 FQGTGA. The CDR3 is CASSRGAGGLDTQYF. The CDR3 bases are TGTGCCAGCAGCCGGGGGGCGGGAGGGTTAGATACGCAGTATTTT.

This clone was counted a few times. The V call is TRBV10-3, the J call TRBJ1-4; perhaps TRBD1 as D (6 bases). Germline CDR1 and CDR2: ENHRY and SYGVKD. The CDR3 sequence is 15 residues long. V lost 7 bases and J 1 base, leaving 13 bases between the germline ends. CDR3 nucleotide sequence: TGTGCCATCAAGCAAACGACAGGAACTAATGAAAAACTGTTTTTT. It encodes CAIKQTTGTNEKLFF.

This clone showed up just once. The rearrangement uses TRBV7-2 and TRBJ2-1; 11 positions match TRBD2. CDR3 length: 13 amino acids. Per germline, CDR1 SGHTA and CDR2 FQGNSA. V gave up 5 bases and J gave up 12 bases; unmatched junction bases: 6. The CDR3 protein is CASSPSSGRAQFF. CDR3 sequence (DNA): TGTGCCAGCAGCCCTAGTAGCGGGAGGGCGCAGTTCTTC.

This clone appeared a single time. Other DNA sequences within the sample encode an identical CDR3. V usage is TRBV11-2 and J usage is TRBJ2-7; 8 bases fit TRBD1. Trimming cost V 4 bases and J 6 bases; bases outside gene matches: 2. The germline V gene encodes CDR1 SGHAT and CDR2 FQNNGV. There are 12 residues in the CDR3. CDR3 amino acids: CASSSDRVEQYF. The CDR3 nucleotides are TGTGCCAGCAGCTCGGACAGGGTCGAGCAGTACTTC.

The chain combines TRBV4-2 with TRBJ1-4, with 9 bases that match TRBD1. This CDR3 region has 18 residues. The J segment lost 3 bases and the V segment lost 4 bases, leaving 12 bases of the junction unmatched. Germline V gene lookup returns CDR1 LGHNA and CDR2 YNFKEQ. CDR3 residues: CASSPGTGQPIANEKLFF. The CDR3 DNA is TGTGCCAGCAGCCCTGGGACAGGGCAGCCCATAGCTAATGAAAAACTGTTTTTT.

V and J are TRBV7-2 and TRBJ1-1; no clear D gene. The germline V and J ends were trimmed by 1 base and 0 bases, with 9 bases remaining between them. Germline V CDR1 and CDR2: SGHTA, FQGNSA. This CDR3 comprises 15 residues. CDR3 loop: CASSLVRAMNTEAFF. CDR3 nucleotide sequence: TGTGCCAGCAGCTTAGTGAGGGCTATGAACACTGAAGCTTTCTTT.

CDR3 sequence: CASSPGQGIRYGYTF. DNA of the CDR3: TGTGCCAGCAGCCCAGGACAGGGCATTCGGTATGGCTACACCTTC. J is TRBJ1-2 and V is TRBV27, with TRBD1 identical over 8 bases. Germline CDR1 is MNHEY and CDR2 is SMNVEV (reference sequence). Trimming cost V 6 bases and J 5 bases; bases outside gene matches: 11. This CDR3 contains 15 residues.

The rearrangement links TRBV7-8 to TRBJ1-5; D ambiguous. The CDR3 contains 15 residues. Per germline, CDR1 SGHVS and CDR2 FQNEAQ. Trimming removed 1 base from V and 9 bases from J, with 16 bases in between. CDR3 sequence reads: CASSLVPSGPGPQHF. In DNA form, the CDR3 reads TGTGCCAGCAGCTTAGTCCCATCTGGGCCAGGGCCCCAGCATTTT.

The rearrangement joins TRBV7-8 to TRBJ1-1, with no clear D. Germline values: CDR1 SGHVS, CDR2 FQNEAQ. Trimming removed 1 base at V and 0 bases at J, with 6 bases between. The CDR3 length is 14 residues. The CDR3 DNA is TGTGCCAGCAGCTTAGAGCCCGTGAACACTGAAGCTTTCTTT. This encodes CASSLEPVNTEAFF.

This clone was observed a handful of times. V gene TRBV28 combines with J gene TRBJ2-4; TRBD1 matches 12 bases. The V gene's germline CDR1 is MDHEN and CDR2 SYDVKM. This CDR3 comprises 19 residues. The V segment lost 3 bases and the J segment 1 base; nucleotides outside the gene matches: 10. The CDR3, as DNA: TGTGCCAGCAGTTTCCCCGGGACAGGGGGCAATGAGGCCAAAAACATTCAGTACTTC. As protein: CASSFPGTGGNEAKNIQYF.

The chain combines TRBV30 with TRBJ1-6, with D perhaps TRBD1 (6 bases). The CDR3 is 15 amino acids. CDR1 is GTSNPN and CDR2 is SVGIG in the germline V gene (reference sequence). V shed 2 bases and J shed 7 bases, with 15 bases lying between them. As DNA, the CDR3 is TGTGCCTGGAGTACCCAGGGGCCAGGGAATTCACCCCTCCACTTT. Protein product: CAWSTQGPGNSPLHF.